One sample yielded the 8 T cell receptor beta chains listed below, sequenced in a study of T cells after yellow fever vaccination. MiXCR was run by TCRdb on the 5' RACE reads, yielding one entry per CDR3 protein. The data hold about 320,000 distinct CDR3 sequences, with 3.5% to 4.5% observed a single time. The sequenced sample was PBMCs, obtained 15 days after the yellow fever booster vaccination. These receptors were taken from a man younger than 35 who received the YFV17D yellow fever vaccine.

This clonotype has at least ten counts. The CDR3 sequence: CASSLIEDRSYEQYV. DNA of the CDR3: TGTGCCAGCAGTCTGATTGAGGACAGATCCTACGAGCAGTACGTC. The chain carries TRBV27 and TRBJ2-7, with D possibly TRBD1 on 6 matching bases. Germline V gene data show CDR1 as MNHEY and CDR2 as SMNVEV (reference sequence). This CDR3 spans 15 amino acids. The germline V and J ends were trimmed by 5 bases and 1 base, with 15 bases remaining between them.

This rearrangement joins TRBV5-5 to TRBJ1-3; D unresolved. Germline CDR1 and CDR2: SGHKS and YYEKEE (reference sequence). The CDR3 is made up of 14 amino acids. With 0 bases removed from V and 4 bases from J, the gap between germline ends came to 8 bases. The CDR3 loop reads CASSLEGQGNTIYF. Written as DNA, the CDR3 is TGTGCCAGCAGCTTGGAAGGGCAAGGAAACACCATATATTTT.

The chain joins TRBV6-5 to TRBJ2-1; 7 bases map to TRBD1. The germline V gene has CDR1 MNHEY and CDR2 SVGAGI. This CDR3 contains 13 residues. The ends lost 2 bases at V and 12 bases at J; junction bases unmatched: 7. The CDR3, as DNA: TGTGCCAGCAGTTACCCAGACAGGGTCGGGCAGTTCTTC. It specifies CASSYPDRVGQFF.

In its sample, this clonotype was seen many times. The chain recombines TRBV6-1 with TRBJ2-4; 12 nucleotides line up with TRBD2. Unmatched junction bases numbered 5, after V lost 4 bases and J lost 7 bases. This CDR3 is 15 amino acids long. Germline CDR1 MNHNS, CDR2 SASEGT. The CDR3 loop is CASSAKLAGGNIQYF. The CDR3, as DNA: TGTGCCAGCAGTGCGAAACTAGCGGGGGGCAACATTCAGTACTTC.

This clonotype was counted at least ten times. The chain is built from TRBV4-1 and TRBJ1-4; D unclear. This CDR3 has 15 amino acids. The germline CDR1 and CDR2 sequences are MGHRA and YSYEKL. Trimming took 2 bases from V and 8 from J, leaving 15 bases between them. The CDR3 sequence is CASSQYASGREKLFF. The CDR3 DNA sequence: TGCGCCAGCAGCCAATACGCAAGCGGCCGGGAAAAACTGTTTTTT.

This clonotype was counted only a few times. The chain employs TRBV2 and TRBJ1-2; the D is unclear. The CDR3 spans 14 residues. From germline, CDR1 is SNHLY and CDR2 FYNNEI. Trimming cost V 7 bases and J 2 bases, with 14 bases left between them. The CDR3 nucleotides are TGTGCCAGCAAGGATCGCCAGGCGAACTATGGCTACACCTTC. It encodes CASKDRQANYGYTF.

This chain links TRBV7-2 with TRBJ2-1; 9 bases map to TRBD1. Germline V gene lookup returns CDR1 SGHTA and CDR2 FQGNSA. Trimming cost V 8 bases and J 8 bases; bases outside gene matches: 10. The CDR3 is made up of 14 amino acids. The CDR3 is CASLPGQGAHEQFF. In DNA form, the CDR3 reads TGTGCCAGCCTCCCGGGACAGGGTGCCCATGAGCAGTTCTTC.

This clonotype was detected a few times. The chain recombines TRBV20-1 with TRBJ2-3; 9 bases fit TRBD1. Germline V gene data show CDR1 as DFQATT and CDR2 as SNEGSKA (reference sequence). J was trimmed by 2 bases and V by 6 bases; bases with no gene match: 15. The CDR3 is made up of 17 amino acids. CDR3 bases: TGCAGTGCGGACCTCCCAGGGGACAGGGACCACACAGATACGCAGTATTTT. Translating it yields CSADLPGDRDHTDTQYF.